The 15 T cell receptor beta chains below come from one sample, sequenced in a study of T cells in Graves' hyperthyroidism and ophthalmopathy. Amplified TCR beta CDR3 regions came from RNA transcripts. HTBI primers were the set used in a first-round RT-PCR of the TCR CDR3. MiXCR was run by TCRdb on the multiplex PCR reads, yielding one entry per CDR3 protein. The sample records about 640,000 distinct CDR3 sequences, around 21% being singletons. The sequencing input was blood. The source of these receptors is a man aged 30 to 39 with Graves' ophthalmopathy.

In its sample, this clonotype was seen a few times. CDR3 bases: TGCAGTGCTAGTGTCCGCCCGATGTACGAGCAGTACTTC. This encodes CSASVRPMYEQYF. J is TRBJ2-7 and V is TRBV20-1, with no clear D. Germline CDR1 and CDR2: DFQATT and SNEGSKA (reference sequence). The CDR3 has 13 amino acids. The germline V and J ends were trimmed by 3 bases and 4 bases, with 13 bases remaining between them.

The V and J genes are TRBV6-1 and TRBJ2-1; D remains ambiguous. The germline V gene encodes CDR1 MNHNS and CDR2 SASEGT. The CDR3 runs to 12 residues. V was shortened by 6 bases and J by 4 bases, with 7 bases between the two germline ends. CDR3 region: CASRTTYNEQFF. CDR3 nucleotide sequence: TGTGCCAGCAGAACGACGTACAATGAGCAGTTCTTC.

Points on this clonotype: This sequence may be a read error, since a much larger clone differs from it by one base. The conserved closing phenylalanine or tryptophan is absent in this CDR3, likely reflecting a read error. As DNA, the CDR3 is TGTGCCAGCAGTTTATCCCCCAATCAGCCCCAGCATCTT. Amino acids: CASSLSPNQPQHL. The V gene is TRBV27, the J gene TRBJ1-5, with D unclear. Per germline, CDR1 MNHEY and CDR2 SMNVEV (reference sequence). The CDR3 loop spans 13 amino acids. Trimming took 0 bases from V and 3 from J, leaving 3 bases between them.

In the case of this clonotype: A read error is possible here, since a much larger clone lies one base away. The V and J genes are TRBV7-2 and TRBJ2-7; weak D call: TRBD2 (6 bases). CDR3 length: 13 amino acids. Germline V lookup: CDR1 SGHTA, CDR2 FQGNSA. The CDR3 sequence is CANSETGRIEQYF. As DNA, the CDR3 is TGTGCCAACAGCGAAACGGGGAGGATCGAGCAGTACTTC.

The chain is built from TRBV6-1 and TRBJ2-7, with no clear D. V gave up 8 bases and J gave up 6 bases, with 14 bases separating them. The CDR3 is 12 amino acids. Germline values: CDR1 MNHNS, CDR2 SASEGT. This chain's CDR3 is CASGDFEAEQYF. DNA for the CDR3: TGTGCCAGCGGGGATTTCGAGGCCGAGCAGTACTTC.

The chain has TRBV28 and TRBJ1-5; D gene ambiguous. Germline V gives CDR1 MDHEN, CDR2 SYDVKM. V was pared by 5 bases and J by 11 bases, with 16 bases between. This CDR3 spans 13 amino acids. The CDR3 loop is CASSDIEWGAQHF. The CDR3 DNA sequence: TGTGCCAGCAGTGATATTGAATGGGGAGCCCAGCATTTT.

In its sample, this clonotype was seen a few times. The chain has TRBV9 and TRBJ2-1; D is possibly TRBD1 (6 bases). Germline lookup yields CDR1 SGDLS and CDR2 YYNGEE. Trimming took 0 bases from V and 7 from J, leaving 11 bases between them. The CDR3 runs to 14 residues. This chain's CDR3 is CASSVGGGLNEQFF. The CDR3 bases are TGTGCCAGCAGCGTAGGAGGGGGTCTTAATGAGCAGTTCTTC.

This rearrangement joins TRBV11-2 to TRBJ2-1; 8 nucleotides agree with TRBD1. The junction had 4 bases not matched to a gene; V was cut back by 1 base and J by 2 bases. Germline V gene sequence: CDR1 SGHAT, CDR2 FQNNGV. CDR3 length: 16 amino acids. Here the CDR3 DNA reads TGTGCCAGCAGCTTAGCGACAGGGGCTACCTACAATGAGCAGTTCTTC. Translating it yields CASSLATGATYNEQFF.

This clonotype turned up a few times. The genes are TRBV6-1 and TRBJ2-3; 7 positions agree with TRBD2. CDR1 and CDR2 (germline): MNHNS, SASEGT. Losses at the gene ends were 5 bases for V and 6 bases for J; bases not matched to a gene: 8. The CDR3 runs to 14 residues. The CDR3 spells CASSKAGERDTQYF. DNA for the CDR3: TGTGCCAGCAGTAAGGCGGGAGAGAGGGATACGCAGTATTTT.

This clonotype was seen ten or more times. The V gene is TRBV13, the J gene TRBJ2-7, with 8 bases identical to TRBD2. Germline CDR1 is PRHDT and CDR2 is FYEKMQ (reference sequence). The CDR3 is made up of 14 amino acids. Trimming removed 2 bases from V and 1 base from J; junction bases left unmatched: 1. Here the CDR3 reads CASSLREGSYEQYF. CDR3 nucleotide sequence: TGTGCCAGCAGCTTACGGGAGGGTTCCTACGAGCAGTACTTC. Based on the CDR3 plus reference TRBV13 and TRBJ2-7, the full variable domain is AAGVIQSPRHLIKEKRETATLKCYPIPRHDTVYWYQQGPGQDPQFLISFYEKMQSDKGSIPDRFSAQQFSDYHSELNMSSLELGDSALYFCASSLREGSYEQYFGPGTRLTVT.

This clonotype was recorded at least ten times. The rearrangement uses TRBV7-2 and TRBJ1-1; no clear D. Germline assignment: CDR1 SGHTA and CDR2 FQGNSA. V lost 1 base, J lost 2 bases, and 5 bases lay in between. The CDR3 runs 13 residues. CDR3 nucleotide sequence: TGTGCCAGCAGCTTAGAAAGTAACACTGAAGCTTTCTTT. This sequence encodes CASSLESNTEAFF.

This sequence joins TRBV29-1 and TRBJ1-2, with a tentative D call TRBD1 (5 bases). The CDR3 sequence is 11 residues long. V was pared by 0 bases and J by 8 bases, with 7 bases between. The germline V gene has CDR1 SQVTM and CDR2 ANQGSEA. The CDR3 protein is CSVEDRQGYTF. The CDR3 coding sequence is TGCAGCGTTGAAGACCGACAGGGCTACACCTTC.

V and J are TRBV20-1 and TRBJ2-1; 7 bases match TRBD2. Germline loops: CDR1 DFQATT, CDR2 SNEGSKA (reference sequence). Germline trimming cut 1 base from V and 6 bases from J; bases unmatched to any gene: 6. The CDR3 is made up of 14 amino acids. The CDR3 spells CSARGGEGVNEQFF. The DNA for the CDR3 is TGCAGTGCTAGAGGAGGGGAGGGAGTCAATGAGCAGTTCTTC.

The rearrangement uses TRBV19 and TRBJ1-3; D may be TRBD1 (6 bases). The ends were cut back, 7 bases at V and 0 bases at J, with 10 bases in the middle. In germline, CDR1 is LNHDA, CDR2 SQIVND (reference sequence). There are 14 residues in the CDR3. The CDR3 coding sequence is TGTGCCAGTACCGGACAGTACTCTGGAAACACCATATATTTT. Translation: CASTGQYSGNTIYF.

This clonotype was seen many times. The V gene is TRBV28, the J gene TRBJ2-7, with D tentatively TRBD1 (7 bases). With 1 base removed from V and 0 bases from J, the gap between germline ends came to 16 bases. The germline gives CDR1 MDHEN, CDR2 SYDVKM. CDR3 length equals 17 residues. Here the CDR3 reads CASSLSLEGQISYEQYF. The CDR3 bases are TGTGCCAGCAGTTTATCTTTGGAGGGACAGATCTCCTACGAGCAGTACTTC.